These T cell receptor beta chains were read from a single sample in a study of CD8 T cells in ankylosing spondylitis. TCRdb analysed the 5' RACE reads with MiXCR anew, one entry per CDR3 protein. The sample consists of about 140,000 distinct CDR3 sequences, roughly 8.3% of them appearing once. The sequenced sample consisted of synovial fluid, either unsorted or a sorted T cell fraction (not recorded which). Receptors originate from a male donor with ankylosing spondylitis. Each CDR3 is given with its conserved first and last residue. A D gene is named only where the DNA matches it firmly. Size values are once, few and many counts, or a class for expanded clones, and some rows have none.

j_gene	d_gene	abundance	v_gene	CDR3aa	CDR3nt
TRBJ1-2	.	few	TRBV7-9	CASSISDGANGYTF	TGTGCCAGCAGCATCTCGGACGGGGCTAATGGCTACACCTTC
TRBJ2-7	TRBD1	many	TRBV6-5	CASSYPYAGGNYEQYF	TGTGCCAGCAGTTACCCTTACGCAGGGGGCAACTACGAGCAGTACTTC
TRBJ1-4	.	.	TRBV4-1	CASSQGGQGGEKLFF	TGCGCCAGCAGCCAAGGGGGCCAGGGTGGGGAAAAACTGTTTTTT
TRBJ1-5	.	.	TRBV6-6	CASGGDQPQHF	TGTGCCAGCGGAGGGGATCAGCCCCAGCATTTT
TRBJ1-5	TRBD1	many	TRBV3-1	CASSPGTASNQPQHF	TGTGCCAGCAGCCCCGGGACAGCTAGCAATCAGCCCCAGCATTTT
TRBJ2-5	.	many	TRBV28	CASSLPQGQETQYF	TGTGCCAGCAGTCTCCCTCAGGGTCAAGAGACCCAGTACTTC
TRBJ1-2	.	.	TRBV6-1	CASSRGGVNYGYTF	TGTGCCAGCAGTAGGGGAGGGGTGAACTATGGCTACACCTTC
TRBJ1-1	.	.	TRBV6-6	CASINYRQGAFF	TGTGCCAGCATCAACTACCGGCAGGGGGCTTTCTTT
TRBJ2-2	.	many	TRBV2	CARQGARSHLNTGELFF	TGTGCCAGACAAGGGGCGCGCTCGCACCTCAACACCGGGGAGCTGTTTTTT
TRBJ2-7	TRBD2	.	TRBV4-2	CASSQDPRTSGVEYF	TGTGCCAGCAGCCAAGATCCCCGGACTAGCGGAGTGGAGTACTTC
TRBJ1-5	TRBD1	few	TRBV7-8	CASSLGQGAERPQHF	TGTGCCAGCAGCTTAGGGCAGGGGGCGGAAAGGCCCCAGCATTTT
TRBJ1-1	.	many	TRBV5-5	CASSRGQPRSNTEAFF	TGTGCCAGCAGCAGAGGACAGCCCAGATCCAACACTGAAGCTTTCTTT
TRBJ2-5	.	many	TRBV15	CATSRDAGVETQYF	TGTGCCACCAGCAGAGATGCAGGGGTTGAGACCCAGTACTTC
TRBJ2-2	.	.	TRBV12-3/TRBV12-4	CASSWAMTNTGELFF	TGTGCCAGCAGTTGGGCGATGACGAACACCGGGGAGCTGTTTTTT
TRBJ1-1	.	few	TRBV6-6	CASRARDTEAFF	TGTGCCAGCAGGGCAAGGGACACTGAAGCTTTCTTT
TRBJ1-1	.	.	TRBV6-5	CASSYVKGTEAFF	TGTGCCAGCAGTTACGTCAAGGGGACTGAAGCTTTCTTT
TRBJ2-3	.	few	TRBV5-4	CASSLAGPYTDTQYF	TGTGCCAGCAGCTTGGCGGGCCCGTACACAGATACGCAGTATTTT
TRBJ2-7	.	many	TRBV15	CATSRGRGSEQYF	TGTGCCACCAGCAGAGGTAGGGGAAGCGAGCAGTACTTC
TRBJ2-7	.	few	TRBV7-7	CASSQGRAYEQYF	TGTGCTAGCAGCCAGGGACGAGCATACGAGCAGTACTTC
TRBJ2-7	TRBD2	few	TRBV27	CASSTTTSGNPYEQYF	TGTGCCAGCAGTACCACGACTAGCGGGAACCCCTACGAGCAGTACTTC
TRBJ2-1	.	.	TRBV5-1	CASSLVHSGNEQFF	TGCGCCAGCAGCTTGGTCCATAGCGGAAATGAGCAGTTCTTC
TRBJ2-7	TRBD1	many	TRBV20-1	CSARAPGQGNYEQYF	TGCAGTGCTAGAGCTCCGGGACAGGGAAACTACGAGCAGTACTTC
TRBJ2-3	.	.	TRBV5-6	CASSPNWELTDTQYF	TGTGCCAGCAGCCCGAACTGGGAACTCACAGATACGCAGTATTTT
TRBJ2-5	.	.	TRBV20-1	CSASHLLRLVYQETQYF	TGCAGTGCTTCTCACCTTCTACGGCTCGTTTACCAAGAGACCCAGTACTTC
TRBJ2-7	TRBD2	few	TRBV5-1	CASSPSSGSTYEQYF	TGCGCCAGCAGCCCCTCTAGCGGGTCAACCTACGAGCAGTACTTC
TRBJ2-5	.	few	TRBV30	CAWSRGTQETQYF	TGTGCCTGGAGTAGAGGGACACAAGAGACCCAGTACTTC
TRBJ1-5	.	.	TRBV24-1	CATSLRGRQPQHF	TGTGCCACCAGTCTGAGAGGGAGACAGCCCCAGCATTTT
TRBJ2-2	TRBD2	few	TRBV4-3	CASSQPPQLAGGVPGELFF	TGCGCCAGCAGCCAACCTCCCCAGCTAGCGGGAGGAGTGCCCGGGGAGCTGTTTTTT
TRBJ2-5	.	few	TRBV4-1	CASSQPLETQYF	TGCGCCAGCAGCCAACCATTGGAGACCCAGTACTTC
TRBJ1-2	.	.	TRBV4-3	CASSPSGPGGNYGYTF	TGCGCCAGCAGCCCGTCAGGTCCCGGGGGGAACTATGGCTACACCTTC
TRBJ2-3	TRBD2	.	TRBV29-1	CSVQRGRRDTQYF	TGCAGCGTTCAGCGGGGGCGCCGTGATACGCAGTATTTT
TRBJ2-1	.	.	TRBV5-1	CASSRESYNEQFF	TGCGCCAGCAGCCGGGAGTCCTACAATGAGCAGTTCTTC
TRBJ2-1	.	few	TRBV7-2	CASSLISEQFF	TGTGCCAGCAGCTTAATCAGTGAGCAGTTCTTC
TRBJ1-1	TRBD1	many	TRBV4-2	CASSPRDRAMNTEAFF	TGTGCCAGCAGCCCCCGGGACAGGGCCATGAACACTGAAGCTTTCTTT
TRBJ2-5	TRBD1	many	TRBV6-5	CASSYRGRETQYF	TGTGCCAGCAGTTACAGGGGGCGAGAGACCCAGTACTTC
TRBJ1-1	.	many	TRBV20-1	CSARFTQRGTEAFF	TGCAGTGCTAGATTCACACAGAGGGGCACTGAAGCTTTCTTT
TRBJ1-1	.	many	TRBV6-5	CASSYSEVTEAFF	TGTGCCAGCAGTTACTCAGAGGTTACTGAAGCTTTCTTT
TRBJ2-5	.	few	TRBV18	CASSQDAEETQYF	TGTGCCAGCTCACAGGACGCAGAAGAGACCCAGTACTTC
TRBJ2-1	TRBD2	many	TRBV6-1	CASRVGTSAKQFF	TGTGCCAGCAGAGTCGGGACTAGCGCGAAGCAGTTCTTC
TRBJ1-3	.	.	TRBV9	CASSVGLLDSSGNTIYF	TGTGCCAGCAGCGTAGGGCTGTTGGACAGCTCTGGAAACACCATATATTTT
TRBJ2-3	.	many	TRBV28	CASSSNRGGGTDTQYF	TGTGCCAGCAGCTCAAATAGAGGGGGTGGCACAGATACGCAGTATTTT
TRBJ1-2	.	many	TRBV10-3	CASRWDSGGYTF	TGTGCTTCCCGGTGGGACTCTGGGGGCTACACCTTC
TRBJ1-3	TRBD1	many	TRBV7-9	CASSFDRGDTIYF	TGTGCCAGCAGCTTTGACAGGGGGGACACCATATATTTT
TRBJ1-2	.	many	TRBV5-1	CASSLGHLYGYTF	TGCGCCAGCAGCTTGGGACATCTCTATGGCTACACCTTC
TRBJ1-1	.	many	TRBV12-3/TRBV12-4	CASSPQTISGTEAFF	TGTGCCAGCAGCCCTCAAACGATAAGTGGTACTGAAGCTTTCTTT